This T cell receptor beta chain was captured by sequencing in a study of cytomegalovirus exposure and HLA in healthy donors. General study findings and limits: Most TCR sequences were uncommon, yet certain public TCRs appeared in many donors.

Donors came from a validation cohort of 90 to 150 subjects, distinct from the first 666-subject cohort. The CDR3 is 16 amino acids. V lost 0 bases, J lost 1 base, and 12 bases lay in between. CDR1 KGHSH and CDR2 LQKENI come from the germline V gene. This clone occurred once. The antigen is not known. The protocol was immunoSEQ multiplex PCR, while the TCRdb copy is restricted to in-frame clones and leaves out a portion. The table lists tens of thousands of clones, about 90% of them singletons, with 1% to 1.5% in the top ten. The J gene is TRBJ1-1, the V gene TRBV18; D is possibly TRBD1 (5 bases). Sequencing used PBMCs. The sequence was obtained from a woman aged 18-29 years in good health and CMV-seronegative. In DNA, the CDR3 is TGTGCCAGCTCACCACCATTATGGGGCGGGAACACTGAAGCTTTCTTT. It encodes CASSPPLWGGNTEAFF.